The T cell receptor beta chain described here comes from a study of T cell responses to AZD1222 COVID-19 vaccine. Whole-study findings and limits: Increased Spike-specific TCR breadth and depth were observed after two AZD1222 doses.

In the case of this clone: Its antigen is unknown.

Sequencing used immunoSEQ multiplex PCR; TCRdb keeps in-frame clones, though not all of them. The repertoire holds 150,000 to 200,000 clones, 87% seen once, with 2.5% to 3% in the top ten. The CDR3 contains 16 residues. The ends lost 7 bases at V and 11 bases at J; junction bases unmatched: 20. From germline, CDR1 is LNHDA and CDR2 SQIVND (reference sequence). The specimen comprised peripheral blood, sampled on day 0 of MenACWY control vaccination. The chain carries TRBV19 and TRBJ1-1; 9 bases are shared with TRBD1. The TCR was taken from an adult in good health. CDR3 amino acids: CASKRPLGTGTPKAFF. The CDR3 bases are TGTGCCAGTAAACGGCCTTTAGGGACAGGGACCCCGAAGGCTTTCTTT.